The 5 T cell receptor beta chains given below trace back to one sample, sequenced in a study of shared clonotypes between healthy human individuals. Generated by immunoSEQ multiplex PCR, the TCRdb table keeps only in-frame clones and is missing some. The table shows 1,400,000 or so clones, with less than 99% occurring only once. Specimen: naive CD4+ T cells sorted from blood. Stated subset: CD45RA+ positively selected. Receptors were obtained from a man aged 30 to 45 in good health.

The gene calls are TRBV7-2 and TRBJ2-1, with a weak D call TRBD2 (5 bases). Germline V CDR1 and CDR2: SGHTA, FQGNSA. The ends were cut back, 5 bases at V and 4 bases at J, with 15 bases in the middle. The CDR3 consists of 15 residues. CDR3 sequence reads: CASSPVPRGYNEQFF. CDR3 DNA: TGTGCCAGCAGCCCGGTCCCCCGAGGGTACAATGAGCAGTTCTTC.

The chain combines TRBV9 with TRBJ2-1; TRBD2 might be the D (5 bases). CDR3 length equals 17 residues. With 0 bases removed from V and 6 bases from J, the gap between germline ends came to 19 bases. Per germline, CDR1 SGDLS and CDR2 YYNGEE. Here the CDR3 DNA reads TGTGCCAGCAGCGTAGACCCAGAATCTAGCTTGCGCAATGAGCAGTTCTTC. Its protein product is CASSVDPESSLRNEQFF.

The genes are TRBV29-1 and TRBJ2-3; D is unclear. With 4 bases removed from V and 7 bases from J, the gap between germline ends came to 18 bases. The V gene's germline CDR1 is SQVTM and CDR2 ANQGSEA. The CDR3 spans 14 residues. The CDR3 DNA follows: TGCAGCGTTGTCCGGCCTATTAGAAGAAATACGCAGTATTTT. This gives the protein CSVVRPIRRNTQYF.

J is TRBJ1-1 and V is TRBV28; D perhaps matches TRBD1 (5 bases). The germline gives CDR1 MDHEN, CDR2 SYDVKM. Trimming left V 5 bases short and J 5 bases short, with 18 bases between. CDR3 length: 15 residues. The CDR3 reads CASSPGRGKGTEAFF. In nucleotides, the CDR3 is TGTGCCAGCAGTCCCGGACGGGGTAAGGGGACTGAAGCTTTCTTT. The complete variable domain, with remaining parts taken from reference TRBV28 and TRBJ1-1, reads DVKVTQSSRYLVKRTGEKVFLECVQDMDHENMFWYRQDPGLGLRLIYFSYDVKMKEKGDIPEGYSVSREKKERFSLILESASTNQTSMYLCASSPGRGKGTEAFFGQGTRLTVV.

This chain connects TRBV10-3 to TRBJ2-2; 8 nucleotides line up with TRBD1. The CDR3 contains 16 residues. Germline CDR1 reads ENHRY; CDR2 reads SYGVKD. Losses at the gene ends were 9 bases for V and 4 bases for J; bases not matched to a gene: 13. CDR3 bases: TGTGCCATTGGACAGGGAGGCGGCGGAGTCACCGGGGAGCTGTTTTTT. It encodes CAIGQGGGGVTGELFF.